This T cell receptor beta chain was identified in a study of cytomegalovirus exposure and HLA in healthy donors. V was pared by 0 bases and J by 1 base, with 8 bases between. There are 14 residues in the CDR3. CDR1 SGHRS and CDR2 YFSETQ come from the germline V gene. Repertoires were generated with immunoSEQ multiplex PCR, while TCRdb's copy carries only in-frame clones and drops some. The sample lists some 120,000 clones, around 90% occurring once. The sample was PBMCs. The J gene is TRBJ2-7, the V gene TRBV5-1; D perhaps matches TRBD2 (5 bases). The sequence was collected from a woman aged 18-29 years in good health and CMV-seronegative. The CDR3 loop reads CASSLAPGSYEQYF. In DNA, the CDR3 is TGCGCCAGCAGCTTGGCCCCGGGATCCTACGAGCAGTACTTC.